These 27 T cell receptor beta chains originate from one sample sequenced in a study of regulatory and conventional T cells in RAG deficiency. TCRdb's copy holds only in-frame clones and misses some; the assay was immunoSEQ multiplex PCR. The sample records about 7,800 clones, over 75% being singletons. These same records also appear under a second study, on regulatory T cells. From that report: The primer mix had 52 TRBV and 13 TRBJ primers.

Sequencing was done on a sample of CD8+ T cells sorted from blood. These receptors all come from a human donor in good health.

This clone showed up just a few times. The genes are TRBV11-2 and TRBJ2-7; D is ambiguous. V lost 0 bases and J 5 bases, leaving 8 bases between the germline ends. Germline V gene sequence: CDR1 SGHAT, CDR2 FQNNGV. The CDR3 length is 13 residues. The CDR3 reads CASSLELADEQYF. In DNA, the CDR3 is TGTGCCAGCAGCTTAGAGTTGGCGGACGAGCAGTACTTC.

This chain uses TRBV2 with TRBJ2-1, with D perhaps TRBD2 (6 bases). The ends were cut back, 3 bases at V and 0 bases at J, with 15 bases in the middle. Looked up from germline, CDR1 is SNHLY and CDR2 is FYNNEI. CDR3 length: 17 residues. The CDR3 sequence is CASSDYGGPSSYNEQFF. The CDR3 nucleotides are TGTGCCAGCAGTGACTACGGGGGTCCCAGCTCCTACAATGAGCAGTTCTTC.

The V and J genes are TRBV9 and TRBJ2-1, with TRBD2 matching over 12 bases. The germline CDR1 and CDR2 sequences are SGDLS and YYNGEE. Trimming removed 7 bases from V and 7 bases from J; junction bases left unmatched: 6. The CDR3 loop spans 14 amino acids. The CDR3 DNA follows: TGTGCCAGCGCAACTAGCGGGGGGCTTAATGAGCAGTTCTTC. Translation gives CASATSGGLNEQFF.

The chain couples TRBV21-1 to TRBJ2-4; the table's D call of TRBD1 was not tested on the DNA. TRBV21-1 is a known pseudogene. CDR3 length: 18 amino acids. CDR3 sequence reads: CASSKSAGQGAAKNIQYF. CDR3 bases: TGTGCCAGCAGCAAATCTGCCGGACAGGGGGCTGCCAAAAACATTCAGTACTTC.

By its share, this clone is medium-sized. This chain links TRBV27 with TRBJ2-1; D uncertain. The CDR3 contains 14 residues. Germline V CDR1 and CDR2: MNHEY, SMNVEV (reference sequence). The V and J ends lost 7 bases and 4 bases respectively, with 14 bases between them. CDR3 region: CASNNGAFYNEQFF. In DNA, the CDR3 is TGTGCCAGCAATAACGGAGCTTTTTACAATGAGCAGTTCTTC.

The chain carries TRBV2 and TRBJ1-1; D may be TRBD1 (6 bases). Trimming took 2 bases from V and 4 from J, leaving 11 bases between them. This CDR3 has 14 residues. The germline CDR1 and CDR2 sequences are SNHLY and FYNNEI. In DNA form, the CDR3 reads TGTGCCAGCAGTGAAAAGAGGACAGTCACTGAAGCTTTCTTT. It yields the protein CASSEKRTVTEAFF.

CDR3 loop: CASSLWGLAGSNEQFF. For the CDR3, the DNA is TGTGCCAGCAGCTTATGGGGACTAGCGGGAAGCAATGAGCAGTTCTTC. The rearrangement joins TRBV11-1 to TRBJ2-1; 13 nucleotides agree with TRBD2. Germline CDR1 SGHAT, CDR2 FQDESV (reference sequence). The CDR3 consists of 16 residues. Trimming at V came to 2 bases and at J to 6 bases, leaving 4 bases not matched to a gene.

The CDR3 sequence: CASSERGQRAMEKLFF. The CDR3 nucleotides read TGTGCCAGCAGTGAAAGGGGACAGCGGGCGATGGAAAAACTGTTTTTT. The chain couples TRBV2 to TRBJ1-4, with 7 positions matching TRBD1. The V gene's germline CDR1 is SNHLY and CDR2 FYNNEI. V lost 2 bases to trimming and J lost 8 bases; unmatched junction nucleotides: 11. CDR3 length: 16 residues.

The CDR3 sequence is CASSLSVNSEQFF. CDR3 nucleotide sequence: TGTGCCAGCAGTTTATCTGTTAATTCGGAGCAGTTCTTC. The chain joins TRBV27 to TRBJ2-1; no clear D gene. Germline V CDR1 and CDR2: MNHEY, SMNVEV (reference sequence). The V gene lost 0 bases and the J gene lost 10 bases, with 10 bases spanning the gap. The length of the CDR3 is 13 residues.

The rearrangement joins TRBV5-5 to TRBJ2-7; D possibly matches TRBD1 or TRBD2 (5 bases each). With 4 bases removed from V and 2 bases from J, the gap between germline ends came to 16 bases. The CDR3 loop spans 15 amino acids. Germline CDR1 SGHKS, CDR2 YYEKEE (reference sequence). For the CDR3, the DNA is TGTGCCAGCAGCGAAACCGGGACGGAGGCCTACGAGCAGTACTTC. Amino acids: CASSETGTEAYEQYF.

Concerning this clone itself: An end of the junction does not agree with germline; a read error may underlie this. The gene calls are TRBV19 and TRBJ2-1, with TRBD2 matching 8 bases. The CDR3 length is 12 residues. Looked up from germline, CDR1 is LNHDA and CDR2 is SQIVND (reference sequence). As DNA, the CDR3 is TGTGCCAGTGGTTATACTAGCGGTCCTGAAGTCTTC. This sequence encodes CASGYTSGPEVF.

The chain combines TRBV5-6 with TRBJ2-2, with D possibly TRBD1 on 6 matching bases. Trimming cost V 2 bases and J 4 bases, with 12 bases left between them. The V gene's germline CDR1 is SGHDT and CDR2 YYEEEE. The CDR3 runs to 15 residues. The DNA for the CDR3 is TGTGCCAGCAGCTTTACAGGGCGAGGCACCGGGGAGCTGTTTTTT. This codes for CASSFTGRGTGELFF.

The V gene is TRBV7-8, the J gene TRBJ2-7; D is possibly TRBD1 or TRBD2 (5 bases each). The ends were cut back, 2 bases at V and 5 bases at J, with 19 bases in the middle. Looked up from germline, CDR1 is SGHVS and CDR2 is FQNEAQ. This CDR3 spans 16 amino acids. The CDR3 is CASSLSRGLGGDEQYF. The CDR3 DNA reads TGTGCCAGCAGCTTATCTCGGGGCCTAGGAGGAGACGAGCAGTACTTC.

This chain uses TRBV28 with TRBJ1-1; tentatively, D is TRBD1 (6 bases). Looked up from germline, CDR1 is MDHEN and CDR2 is SYDVKM. This CDR3 has 15 residues. Trimming stripped 3 bases from V and 1 base from J, with 12 bases between. This CDR3 is CASSFRGLRNTEAFF. The CDR3 DNA reads TGTGCCAGCAGTTTCCGGGGGCTGAGGAACACTGAAGCTTTCTTT.

By proportion, this clone is medium-sized (0.01 to 0.1%). The V and J genes are TRBV30 and TRBJ1-5, with a weak D call TRBD1 (5 bases). This CDR3 contains 16 residues. The germline gives CDR1 GTSNPN, CDR2 SVGIG (reference sequence). Trimming pared 0 bases from V and 1 base from J, leaving 13 bases between. The CDR3 loop reads CAWSVFPGGSNQPQHF. In DNA, the CDR3 is TGTGCCTGGAGTGTTTTTCCCGGGGGAAGCAATCAGCCCCAGCATTTT.

A few counts support this clone. The J gene is TRBJ1-6, the V gene TRBV5-1; no definite D call. The germline CDR1 and CDR2 sequences are SGHRS and YFSETQ. Trimming stripped 1 base from V and 0 bases from J, with 14 bases between. The CDR3 is 18 residues long. CDR3 nucleotide sequence: TGCGCCAGCAGCTTGTCTTCGGTTAAGAGCTCCTATAATTCACCCCTCCACTTT. Translation: CASSLSSVKSSYNSPLHF.

The genes are TRBV6-1 and TRBJ2-6; D ambiguous. CDR1 MNHNS and CDR2 SASEGT come from the germline V gene. The CDR3 runs to 14 residues. Trimming stripped 10 bases from V and 0 bases from J, with 10 bases between. CDR3 DNA sequence: TGTGCCACCACGCGGAGCTCTGGGGCCAACGTCCTGACTTTC. Translated, it gives CATTRSSGANVLTF.

The chain uses TRBV2 and TRBJ1-6; D not certain. The ends were cut back, 6 bases at V and 7 bases at J, with 7 bases in the middle. Germline V gene lookup returns CDR1 SNHLY and CDR2 FYNNEI. The CDR3 spans 12 residues. In DNA, the CDR3 is TGTGCCAGCAGGACGGTAAATTCACCCCTCCACTTT. Translation gives CASRTVNSPLHF.

The chain has TRBV11-2 and TRBJ2-1; 9 nucleotides align to TRBD2. V lost 5 bases to trimming and J lost 7 bases; unmatched junction nucleotides: 3. The germline V gene has CDR1 SGHAT and CDR2 FQNNGV. The CDR3 runs to 13 residues. The CDR3 nucleotides read TGTGCCAGCAGCCCGGGACTAGCAAATGAGCAGTTCTTC. It codes for CASSPGLANEQFF.

The chain links TRBV6-5 to TRBJ1-5; D not certain. CDR3 size: 14 residues. Germline-derived CDR1 and CDR2 are MNHEY and SVGAGI. The V end lost 1 base, the J end lost 0 bases, and 4 bases lay between the germline ends. The CDR3 DNA follows: TGTGCCAGCAGTTACTGGGCTAGCAATCAGCCCCAGCATTTT. Its translation: CASSYWASNQPQHF.

The chain couples TRBV6-1 to TRBJ2-5; weak D call: TRBD1 (7 bases). Germline CDR1 reads MNHNS; CDR2 reads SASEGT. The CDR3 consists of 12 residues. V was clipped by 2 bases and J by 12 bases, with 13 bases between them. This CDR3 is CASSERRGLEYF. Here the CDR3 DNA reads TGTGCCAGCAGTGAAAGGAGGGGGCTCGAGTACTTC.

The gene calls are TRBV11-2 and TRBJ1-1, with no clear D. The CDR3 totals 14 residues. CDR1 SGHAT and CDR2 FQNNGV come from the germline V gene. Trimming shortened V by 1 base and J by 1 base, and 7 bases separated the two germline ends. CDR3 bases: TGTGCCAGCAGCTTAGTCAATTCGAACACTGAAGCTTTCTTT. Encoded protein: CASSLVNSNTEAFF.

With regard to this clone: Within the sample, other DNA sequences also encode this same CDR3. The chain couples TRBV5-1 to TRBJ1-1; TRBD1 agrees at 7 bases. V lost 3 bases to trimming and J lost 4 bases; unmatched junction nucleotides: 6. The germline gives CDR1 SGHRS, CDR2 YFSETQ. CDR3 length: 14 residues. CDR3 region: CASSWRQGGTEAFF. The CDR3 DNA reads as TGCGCCAGCAGCTGGAGACAGGGAGGCACTGAAGCTTTCTTT.

For the CDR3, the DNA is TGTGCCAGCAGCTCCCCAAACAGGGGAGGGGATGGCTACACCTTC. Protein: CASSSPNRGGDGYTF. The chain recombines TRBV7-9 with TRBJ1-2, with 7 positions matching TRBD1. Germline assignment: CDR1 SEHNR and CDR2 FQNEAQ (reference sequence). The CDR3 contains 15 residues. The V segment lost 4 bases and the J segment 6 bases; nucleotides outside the gene matches: 11.

The rearrangement links TRBV11-3 to TRBJ2-7, with 12 bases aligning to TRBD1. This CDR3 region has 16 residues. Germline V gene lookup returns CDR1 SGHNT and CDR2 YENEEA. V shed 0 bases, J shed 7 bases, and the junction held 7 bases outside the gene matches. Here the CDR3 reads CASSLEPGQGAREQYF. CDR3 sequence (DNA): TGTGCCAGCAGCTTAGAACCGGGACAGGGGGCGCGAGAGCAGTACTTC.

The rearrangement links TRBV5-4 to TRBJ2-1; TRBD1 agrees at 10 bases. The CDR3 extends over 16 amino acids. Germline V gives CDR1 SGHNT, CDR2 YYREEE (reference sequence). V shed 4 bases, J shed 0 bases, and the junction held 4 bases outside the gene matches. The CDR3 region has the DNA TGTGCCAGCAGCGAGGGACAGGGGCCCTCCTACAATGAGCAGTTCTTC. Amino acid sequence: CASSEGQGPSYNEQFF.

The sample holds a few counts of this clone. The chain couples TRBV16 to TRBJ1-5; D remains unclear. This CDR3 is built from 13 residues. Per the germline V gene, CDR1 is KGHSY and CDR2 is FQNENV. Deletions cut 4 bases from V and 7 bases from J, with 11 bases between. Written as DNA, the CDR3 is TGTGCCAGCAGCCTAAGTCCGAGGCAGCCCCAGCATTTT. It encodes CASSLSPRQPQHF.